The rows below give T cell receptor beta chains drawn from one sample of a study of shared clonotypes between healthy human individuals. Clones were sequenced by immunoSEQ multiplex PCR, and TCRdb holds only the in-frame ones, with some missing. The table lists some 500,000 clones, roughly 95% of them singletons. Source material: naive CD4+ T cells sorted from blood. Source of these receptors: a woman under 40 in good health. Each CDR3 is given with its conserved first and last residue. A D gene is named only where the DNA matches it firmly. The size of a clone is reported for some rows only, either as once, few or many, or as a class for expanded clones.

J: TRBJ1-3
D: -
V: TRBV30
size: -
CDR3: CAWSLGTNTIYF
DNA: TGTGCCTGGAGTCTGGGTACAAACACCATATATTTT

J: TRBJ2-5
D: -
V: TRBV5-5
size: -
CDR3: CASRAGVGETQYF
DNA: TGTGCCAGCAGGGCAGGGGTGGGAGAGACCCAGTACTTC

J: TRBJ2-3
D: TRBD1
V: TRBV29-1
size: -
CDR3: CSVEATGRTQYF
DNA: TGCAGCGTTGAGGCGACAGGGCGCACGCAGTATTTT

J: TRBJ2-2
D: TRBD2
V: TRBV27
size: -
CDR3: CASTLTSGGTGELFF
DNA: TGTGCCAGCACTTTAACTAGCGGGGGTACCGGGGAGCTGTTTTTT

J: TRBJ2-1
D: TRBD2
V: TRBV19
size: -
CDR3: CASSIRGASGSFYEQFF
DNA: TGTGCCAGTAGTATAAGAGGGGCTAGCGGGAGTTTCTATGAGCAGTTCTTC

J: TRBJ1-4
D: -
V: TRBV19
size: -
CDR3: CASSNHRRGATNEKLFF
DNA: TGTGCCAGTAGTAACCACAGACGGGGTGCAACTAATGAAAAACTGTTTTTT

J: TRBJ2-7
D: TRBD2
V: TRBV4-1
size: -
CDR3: CASSQSPGLAGRSGEKAQYF
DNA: TGCGCCAGCAGCCAAAGCCCCGGACTAGCGGGCCGTAGCGGGGAGAAGGCGCAGTACTTC

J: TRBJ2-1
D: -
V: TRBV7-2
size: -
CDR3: CASSRDSSSYNEQFF
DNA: TGTGCCAGCAGCCGCGACAGCAGCTCCTACAATGAGCAGTTCTTC

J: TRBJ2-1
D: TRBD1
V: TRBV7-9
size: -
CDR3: CASSRTGVNEQFF
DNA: TGTGCCAGCAGCCGTACAGGGGTCAATGAGCAGTTCTTC

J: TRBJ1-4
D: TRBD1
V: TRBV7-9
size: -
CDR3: CASSLLDRVGEKLFF
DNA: TGTGCCAGCAGCTTACTTGACAGGGTGGGTGAAAAACTGTTTTTT

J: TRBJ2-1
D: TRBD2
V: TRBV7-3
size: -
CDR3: CASSSSGFFGNEQFF
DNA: TGTGCCAGCAGTTCTAGCGGGTTCTTCGGCAATGAGCAGTTCTTC

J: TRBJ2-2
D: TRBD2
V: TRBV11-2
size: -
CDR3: CASSTSGRAPTGELFF
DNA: TGTGCCAGCAGCACTAGCGGGAGGGCGCCAACCGGGGAGCTGTTTTTT

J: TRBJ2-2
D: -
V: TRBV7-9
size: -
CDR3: CASTLTGELFF
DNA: TGTGCCAGCACTCTCACCGGGGAGCTGTTTTTT

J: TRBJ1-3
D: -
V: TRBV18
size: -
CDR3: CASSLGPPSSGNTIYF
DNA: TGTGCCAGCTCACTCGGGCCTCCTAGCTCTGGAAACACCATATATTTT

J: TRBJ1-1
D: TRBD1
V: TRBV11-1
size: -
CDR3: CASSSINRGGVEAFF
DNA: TGTGCCAGCAGCTCAATTAACAGGGGCGGCGTTGAAGCTTTCTTT

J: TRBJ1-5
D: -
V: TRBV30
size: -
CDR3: CAWSVALNPQPQHF
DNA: TGTGCCTGGAGTGTTGCTCTGAACCCTCAGCCCCAGCATTTT

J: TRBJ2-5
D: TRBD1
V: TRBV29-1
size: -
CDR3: CSHGLDRASKTQYF
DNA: TGCAGCCACGGATTAGACAGGGCGTCGAAGACCCAGTACTTC

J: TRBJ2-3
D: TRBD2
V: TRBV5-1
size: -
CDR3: CASSLVGLGTDTQYF
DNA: TGCGCCAGCAGCTTGGTGGGACTAGGAACAGATACGCAGTATTTT

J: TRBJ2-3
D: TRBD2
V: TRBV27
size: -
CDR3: CASSFRGSSDTQYF
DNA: TGTGCCAGCAGTTTTCGCGGGAGTTCAGATACGCAGTATTTT

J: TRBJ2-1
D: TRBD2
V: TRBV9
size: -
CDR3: CASSVGSSGSNQFF
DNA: TGTGCCAGCAGCGTAGGGTCTAGCGGGAGTAATCAGTTCTTC

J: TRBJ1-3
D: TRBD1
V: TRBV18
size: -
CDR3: CASSPRDREPSGNTIYF
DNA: TGTGCCAGCTCACCACGCGACAGGGAACCCTCTGGAAACACCATATATTTT

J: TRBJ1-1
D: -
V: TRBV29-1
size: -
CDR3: CSGMGGNTEAFF
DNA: TGCAGCGGGATGGGGGGAAACACTGAAGCTTTCTTT

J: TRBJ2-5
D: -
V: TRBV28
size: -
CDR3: CASSLVRPRGETQYF
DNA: TGTGCCAGCAGTTTAGTCCGGCCCCGGGGAGAGACCCAGTACTTC

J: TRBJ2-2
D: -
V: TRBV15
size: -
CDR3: CATSSELGGGATPGELFF
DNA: TGTGCCACCAGCAGTGAGTTAGGAGGGGGCGCAACCCCCGGGGAGCTGTTTTTT

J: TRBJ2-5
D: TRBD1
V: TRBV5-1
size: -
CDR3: CASSSGQGETQYF
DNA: TGCGCCAGCAGCTCGGGACAGGGAGAGACCCAGTACTTC

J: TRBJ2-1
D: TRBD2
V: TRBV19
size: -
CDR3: CASSDRLARSYNEQFF
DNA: TGTGCCAGTAGTGACCGACTAGCCCGATCTTACAATGAGCAGTTCTTC

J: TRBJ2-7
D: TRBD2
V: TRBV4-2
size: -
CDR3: CASSQELALGKGEQYF
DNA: TGTGCCAGCAGCCAAGAACTAGCGCTGGGGAAGGGCGAGCAGTACTTC

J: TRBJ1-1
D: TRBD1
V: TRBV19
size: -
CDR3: CASSTNRGGNTEAFF
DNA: TGTGCCAGTTCCACTAACAGGGGAGGGAACACTGAAGCTTTCTTT

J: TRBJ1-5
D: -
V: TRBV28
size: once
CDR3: CASSLSGSNQPQHF
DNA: TGTGCCAGCAGTTTAAGCGGAAGCAATCAGCCCCAGCATTTT

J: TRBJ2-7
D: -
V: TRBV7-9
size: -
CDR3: CASSVQGYEQYF
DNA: TGTGCCAGCAGCGTCCAGGGGTACGAGCAGTACTTC

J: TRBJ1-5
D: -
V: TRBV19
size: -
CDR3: CASSIDHGGRMTDWNQPQHF
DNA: TGTGCCAGTAGTATAGATCATGGGGGTCGAATGACAGACTGGAATCAGCCCCAGCATTTT

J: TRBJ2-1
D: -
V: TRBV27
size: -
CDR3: CASGVAGGYNEQFF
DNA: TGTGCCAGCGGTGTCGCCGGGGGTTACAATGAGCAGTTCTTC